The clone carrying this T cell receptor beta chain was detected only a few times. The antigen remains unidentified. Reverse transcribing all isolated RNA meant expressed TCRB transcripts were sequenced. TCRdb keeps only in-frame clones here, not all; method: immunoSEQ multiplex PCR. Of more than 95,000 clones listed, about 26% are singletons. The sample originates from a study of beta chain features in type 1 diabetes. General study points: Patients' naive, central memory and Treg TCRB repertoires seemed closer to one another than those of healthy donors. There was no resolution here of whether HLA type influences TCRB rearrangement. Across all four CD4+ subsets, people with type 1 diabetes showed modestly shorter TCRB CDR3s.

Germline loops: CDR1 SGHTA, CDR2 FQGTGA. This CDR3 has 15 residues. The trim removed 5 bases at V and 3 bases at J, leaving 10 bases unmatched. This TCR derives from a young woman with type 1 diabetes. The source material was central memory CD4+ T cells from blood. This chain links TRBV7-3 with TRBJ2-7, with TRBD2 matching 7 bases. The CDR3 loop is CASSRTGTTLYEQYF. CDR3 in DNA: TGTGCCAGCAGCCGTACCGGGACTACACTCTACGAGCAGTACTTC.